This TCR beta chain is from a study of CD8 T cells in Susac syndrome. Germline CDR1 and CDR2: MNHEY and SVGAGI. This CDR3 contains 14 residues. Trimming took 5 bases from V and 5 from J; bases not matched to a gene: 5. All included Susac syndrome patients satisfied recently defined diagnostic criteria for definite or probable disease. The authors reverse transcribed about 0.5 to 1 ug RNA with random hexamers. The method of amplification for TCR beta CDR3 was immunoSEQ multiplex PCR, covering 54 Vbeta and 13 Jbeta. MiXCR was run by TCRdb on the immunoSEQ multiplex PCR reads, yielding one entry per CDR3 protein. The data show 110,000 to 150,000 distinct CDR3 sequences, around 95% seen once.

The source is a human donor with Susac syndrome. Sequenced: CD4+ T cells from PBMCs. The chain carries TRBV6-5 and TRBJ2-5; TRBD1 agrees at 10 bases. CDR3 region: CASSRQGARETQYF. The CDR3 nucleotides are TGTGCCAGCAGTAGACAGGGGGCTCGGGAGACCCAGTACTTC.